This T cell receptor beta chain was recorded in a study of PD-1 blockade in mismatch repair-deficient tumors. Every patient had mismatch repair deficiency by PCR or immunohistochemistry. TCRs were sequenced from three patients responding to pembrolizumab. This table comes from immunoSEQ multiplex PCR, and its TCRdb copy is limited to in-frame clones, with some not included. The sample holds 100,000 to 150,000 clones, more than 85% seen once. Regarding the study as a whole: Tumor-resident clones, often undetectable pretreatment in blood, expanded then contracted after pembrolizumab.

Concerning this clone: Antigen specificity is unknown.

The sequencing used peripheral blood, collected 44 weeks after starting pembrolizumab. This clonotype originated in an adult with mismatch repair-deficient cancer.

CDR3 amino acids: CASSSVGRAYEQYF. In DNA, the CDR3 is TGTGCCAGCTCAAGTGTAGGCCGTGCCTACGAGCAGTACTTC. This chain links TRBV18 with TRBJ2-5; D is unclear. The better agreement between TRBJ2-7 and the DNA end casts doubt on the J call. Germline V gene sequence: CDR1 KGHSH, CDR2 LQKENI. The length of the CDR3 is 14 residues.